Listed here are 8 T cell receptor beta chains from one sample, sequenced in a study of PD-1 blockade in classical Hodgkin lymphoma. Produced via immunoSEQ multiplex PCR; TCRdb's table is partial and in-frame only. This table has around 30,000 clones, roughly 77% appearing once. As for time point: cycle 4 day 1 (C4D1), after less than 7 weeks of nivolumab. There was relapse after autologous stem cell transplantation in every patient, and there was variation in brentuximab vedotin exposure. The sequencing used peripheral blood mononuclear cells (PBMCs), collected before the fourth cycle of nivolumab. The receptors were gathered from a human donor with classical Hodgkin lymphoma.

This clone was seen a single time. The chain is built from TRBV5-1 and TRBJ2-7; tentatively, D is TRBD1 (6 bases). The CDR3 spans 13 residues. V was pared by 4 bases and J by 4 bases, with 12 bases between. Germline assignment: CDR1 SGHRS and CDR2 YFSETQ. CDR3 sequence: CASSARDTYEQYF. CDR3 bases: TGCGCCAGCAGCGCCCGGGACACTTACGAGCAGTACTTC.

The CDR3 reads CASSVVAGVAGELFF. Written as DNA, the CDR3 is TGTGCCAGCAGCGTAGTAGCGGGAGTGGCCGGGGAGCTGTTTTTT. The rearrangement joins TRBV9 to TRBJ2-2; 9 bases line up with TRBD2. V was clipped by 0 bases and J by 6 bases; unmatched bases: 3. Germline loops: CDR1 SGDLS, CDR2 YYNGEE. CDR3 length: 15 residues.

This sequence joins TRBV5-1 and TRBJ1-6; 7 nucleotides align to TRBD1. The germline V gene encodes CDR1 SGHRS and CDR2 YFSETQ. The CDR3 covers 15 residues. V lost 2 bases to trimming and J lost 9 bases; unmatched junction nucleotides: 8. This CDR3 is CASSLATGFFSPLHF. The DNA of the CDR3 is TGCGCCAGCAGCTTAGCGACAGGGTTTTTTTCACCCCTCCACTTT.

This chain joins TRBV6-5 and TRBJ1-1, with D possibly TRBD1 on 6 matching bases. Trimming took 7 bases from V and 0 from J, leaving 12 bases between them. Germline loops: CDR1 MNHEY, CDR2 SVGAGI. The CDR3 loop spans 14 amino acids. The CDR3, as DNA: TGTGCCAGCAACCCGGACAGTGTGAACACTGAAGCTTTCTTT. Its translation is CASNPDSVNTEAFF.

This clone was counted only a few times. The chain combines TRBV6-6 with TRBJ2-3; a possible D gene is TRBD1 (6 bases). The CDR3 totals 13 residues. Per germline, CDR1 MNHNY and CDR2 SVGAGI (reference sequence). V was cut by 6 bases and J by 6 bases, with 13 bases left in between. This CDR3 reads CASREQGSDTQYF. The CDR3 DNA is TGTGCCAGCAGGGAACAGGGTTCGGATACGCAGTATTTT.

The rearrangement links TRBV19 to TRBJ2-2, with D tentatively TRBD2 (7 bases). Germline assignment: CDR1 LNHDA and CDR2 SQIVND (reference sequence). The CDR3 spans 17 residues. V was pared by 4 bases and J by 5 bases, with 20 bases between. The CDR3 DNA is TGTGCCAGTAGTACTACCTGGGGGGGGCCGGGGACCGGGGAGCTGTTTTTT. Amino acid sequence: CASSTTWGGPGTGELFF.

In this sample, this clone turned up once. This chain connects TRBV6-5 to TRBJ1-6, with 9 bases aligning to TRBD1. Per the germline V gene, CDR1 is MNHEY and CDR2 is SVGAGI. The length of the CDR3 is 14 residues. Trimming cost V 6 bases and J 7 bases; bases outside gene matches: 4. The CDR3 nucleotides read TGTGCCAGCAGGGCCGGGACAGGGAATTCACCCCTCCACTTT. Amino acid sequence: CASRAGTGNSPLHF.

For the CDR3, the DNA is TGTGCCAGCAGTCCCCGGGACAGGGGGCGGGATACGCAGTATTTT. It yields the protein CASSPRDRGRDTQYF. The chain combines TRBV6-6 with TRBJ2-3; 12 nucleotides agree with TRBD1. V trimming: 5 bases; J trimming: 6 bases; junction bases outside the gene matches: 6. This CDR3 region has 15 residues. Germline CDR1 MNHNY, CDR2 SVGAGI (reference sequence).